This T cell receptor beta chain originates from a study of T-cell reconstitution after alpha-beta-depleted transplantation in children. Preparation of the TCRbeta library was carried out with unique molecular identifiers. TCRdb passed the PCR reads through MiXCR, listing each CDR3 protein once. The sample has some 200,000 distinct CDR3 sequences, approximately 15% seen once. The CDR3 covers 15 residues. V was trimmed by 6 bases and J by 6 bases, leaving 19 bases between them. This sequence joins TRBV12-3 or TRBV12-4 and TRBJ2-3; the D gene is possibly TRBD2 (5 bases). This TCR came from a human donor who donated a stem cell graft to a child with acute lymphoblastic leukemia. This specimen was PBMCs from the stem cell graft donor, taken from the stem cell graft. In DNA form, the CDR3 reads TGTGCCAGCAGAAACATACTAGGGAATTCGGATACGCAGTATTTT. Protein product: CASRNILGNSDTQYF.